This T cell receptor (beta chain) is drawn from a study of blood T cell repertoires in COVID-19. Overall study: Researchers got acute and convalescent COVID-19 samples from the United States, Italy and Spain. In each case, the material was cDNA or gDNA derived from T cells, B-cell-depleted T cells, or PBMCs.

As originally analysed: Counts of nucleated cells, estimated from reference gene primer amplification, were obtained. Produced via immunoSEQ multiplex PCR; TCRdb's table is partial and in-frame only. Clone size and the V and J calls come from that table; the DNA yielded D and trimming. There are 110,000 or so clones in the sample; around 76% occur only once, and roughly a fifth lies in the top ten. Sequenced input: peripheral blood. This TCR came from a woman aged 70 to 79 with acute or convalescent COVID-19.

Here the CDR3 reads CAISGRGQAAGNTIYF. The CDR3 DNA follows: TGTGCCATCAGTGGTAGAGGACAGGCAGCTGGAAACACCATATATTTT. The gene calls are TRBV10-3 and TRBJ1-3; 7 bases are a match to TRBD1. The V gene end was trimmed by 4 bases and the J gene end by 2 bases; junction bases not matched to a gene: 8. The germline V gene encodes CDR1 ENHRY and CDR2 SYGVKD. This CDR3 has 16 residues.